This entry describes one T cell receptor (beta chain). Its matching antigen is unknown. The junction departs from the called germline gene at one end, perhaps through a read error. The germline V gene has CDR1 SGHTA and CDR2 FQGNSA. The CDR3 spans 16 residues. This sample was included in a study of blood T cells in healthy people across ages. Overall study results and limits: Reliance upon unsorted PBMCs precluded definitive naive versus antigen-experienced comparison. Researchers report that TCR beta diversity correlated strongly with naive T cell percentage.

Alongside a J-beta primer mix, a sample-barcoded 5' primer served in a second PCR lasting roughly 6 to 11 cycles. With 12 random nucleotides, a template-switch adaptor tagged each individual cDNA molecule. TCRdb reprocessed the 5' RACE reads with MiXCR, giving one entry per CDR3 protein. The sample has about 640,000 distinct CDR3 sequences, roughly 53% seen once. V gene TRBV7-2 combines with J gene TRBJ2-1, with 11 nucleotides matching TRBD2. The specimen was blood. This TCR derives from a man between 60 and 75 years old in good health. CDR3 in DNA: TGTGTCAGCAGCTTAGGAGTAGCGGGGGGGCCCTATGAGCAGTTCTTC. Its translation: CVSSLGVAGGPYEQFF.